This T cell receptor beta chain is from a study of regulatory T cells in long-lasting Graves disease. Study-wide results and caveats: Preferential use of TRBV28, TRBJ1-2 and TRBJ2-5 was seen in persistent disease.

Investigators prepared the TCR beta libraries by applying iRepertoire HTBI primers and Arm-PCR of CDR3 regions. Each CDR3 protein is one row after TCRdb ran MiXCR on the multiplex PCR reads. The sample shows about 400,000 distinct CDR3 sequences, 15% of them seen only once. Time point reported: newly diagnosed GD, antithyroid drugs for less than 3 months. PBMCs provided the RNA from which the TCR library was made. Patients were from an endocrinology department in Xi'an, China. The peripheral blood volume drawn was about 9 milliliters, and it was collected into EDTA tubes. Concerning this clonotype: Its antigen is not known. At one boundary the junction diverges from the germline segment, which might be a read error.

The CDR3 is 16 residues long. Germline V lookup: CDR1 SSHAT, CDR2 FNYEAQ (reference sequence). In addition, the sample was reused for a study of T cells in Graves' hyperthyroidism and ophthalmopathy. That source reports: The model foresaw ophthalmopathy a median 6.5 months prior to onset.

Source: peripheral blood mononuclear cells (PBMCs), taken at new diagnosis, from a patient treated with antithyroid drugs. The receptor comes from a woman aged 40 to 50 with Graves disease. The chain couples TRBV7-7 to TRBJ2-1; 8 bases fit TRBD1. The CDR3 spells CASSLEPGQGWNEQFF. The CDR3 DNA sequence: TGTGCTAGCAGCTTAGAACCCGGACAGGGATGGAATGAGCAGTTCTTC.